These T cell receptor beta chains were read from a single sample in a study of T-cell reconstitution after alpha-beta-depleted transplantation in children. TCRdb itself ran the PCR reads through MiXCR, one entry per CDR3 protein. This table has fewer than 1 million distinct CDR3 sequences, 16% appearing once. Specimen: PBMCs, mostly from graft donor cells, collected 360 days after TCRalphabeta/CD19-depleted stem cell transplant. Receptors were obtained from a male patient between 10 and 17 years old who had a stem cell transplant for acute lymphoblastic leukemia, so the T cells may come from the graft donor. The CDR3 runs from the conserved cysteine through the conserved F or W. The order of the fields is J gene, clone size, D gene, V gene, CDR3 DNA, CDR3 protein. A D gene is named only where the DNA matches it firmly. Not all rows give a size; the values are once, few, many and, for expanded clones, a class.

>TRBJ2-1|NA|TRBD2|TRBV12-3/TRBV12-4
TGTGCCAGCAGAACCTTAGGGCGGGGAGCGGGGAATGAGCAGTTCTTC
CASRTLGRGAGNEQFF
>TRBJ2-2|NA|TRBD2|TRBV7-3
TGTGCCAGCAGCTATCTCTCCGGGAGGGATAACACCGGGGAGCTGTTTTTT
CASSYLSGRDNTGELFF
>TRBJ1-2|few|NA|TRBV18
TGTGCCAGCTCACCATTAGAGGGAGACTATGGCTACACCTTC
CASSPLEGDYGYTF
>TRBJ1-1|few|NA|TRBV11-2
TGTGCCAGCACCCTGGTGAGGACGTCGGCTGAAGCTTTCTTT
CASTLVRTSAEAFF
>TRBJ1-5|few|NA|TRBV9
TGTGCCAGCAGCGTAAGAGGTGATAGCAATCAGCCCCAGCATTTT
CASSVRGDSNQPQHF
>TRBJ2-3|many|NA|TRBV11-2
TGTGCCAGCAGCCAACAATGGGGAGATACGCAGTATTTT
CASSQQWGDTQYF
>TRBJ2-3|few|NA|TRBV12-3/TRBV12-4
TGTGCCAGCAGTCCGTTCAGGGTTGATACGCAGTATTTT
CASSPFRVDTQYF
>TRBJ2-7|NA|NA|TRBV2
TGTGCCAGCAGTGACGCCAGGGGCGAGCAGTACTTC
CASSDARGEQYF
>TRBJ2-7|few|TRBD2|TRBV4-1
TGCGCCAGCAGCCAGTACCACCTATCGAAGCGGGAGATGCCCTTTGCCCTCTACGAGCAGTACTTC
CASSQYHLSKREMPFALYEQYF
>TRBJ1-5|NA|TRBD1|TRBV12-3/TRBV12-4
TGTGCCAGCAGTTTAAGGACGGGACAGAACCAGCCCCAGCATTTT
CASSLRTGQNQPQHF
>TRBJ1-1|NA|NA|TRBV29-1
TGCAGCGTTGAAGAGGGGGGCTTAGAAGCTTTCTTT
CSVEEGGLEAFF
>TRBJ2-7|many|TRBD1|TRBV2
TGTGCCATACGACAGGGCCCCTACGAGCAGTACTTC
CAIRQGPYEQYF
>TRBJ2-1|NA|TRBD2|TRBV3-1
TGTGCCAGCAGATCGACTAGCGAGCAGTTCTTC
CASRSTSEQFF
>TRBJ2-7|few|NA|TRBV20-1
TGCAGTGCTAAGGACCCCTTGGATGCCTACGAGCAGTACTTC
CSAKDPLDAYEQYF
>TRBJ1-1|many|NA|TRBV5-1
TGCGCCAGCAGCTTGTATCCGAACACTGAAGCTTTCTTT
CASSLYPNTEAFF
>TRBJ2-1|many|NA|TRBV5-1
TGCGCCAGCAGCTACGGACAGTTTAATGAGCAGTTCTTC
CASSYGQFNEQFF
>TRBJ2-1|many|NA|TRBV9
TGTGCCAGCAGCGTCCAGAGTTACAATGAGCAGTTCTTC
CASSVQSYNEQFF
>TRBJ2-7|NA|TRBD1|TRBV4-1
TGCGCCAGCAGCCAGTTAACAGGGGGGTACGAGCAGTACTTC
CASSQLTGGYEQYF
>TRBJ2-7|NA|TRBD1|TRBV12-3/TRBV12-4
TGTGCCAGCAGACTGGGACAGGGGGGAACCTACGAGCAGTACTTC
CASRLGQGGTYEQYF
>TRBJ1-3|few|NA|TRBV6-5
TGTGCCAGCAGGTACGGGCGCAATGGAAACACCATATATTTT
CASRYGRNGNTIYF
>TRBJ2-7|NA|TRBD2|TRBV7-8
TGTGCCAGCAGCTTACCTAGCGGGAGTGTAAACGAGCAGTACTTC
CASSLPSGSVNEQYF
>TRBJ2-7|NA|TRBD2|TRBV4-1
TGCGCCAGCAGCCAAGGGGCTAGCGGAACTACCTACGAGCAGTACTTC
CASSQGASGTTYEQYF
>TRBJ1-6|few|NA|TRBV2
TGTGCCAGCCGGGGCGACTATAATTCACCCCTCCACTTT
CASRGDYNSPLHF
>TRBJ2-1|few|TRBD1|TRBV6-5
TGTGCCAGCAGTTACTCCGGGACAGGGGGCGGATTGGGAAAGCAGTTCTTC
CASSYSGTGGGLGKQFF
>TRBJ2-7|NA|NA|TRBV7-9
TGTGCCAGCAGCTTAGCTGGGCAGGGGCGGAACCTATTC
CASSLAGQGRNLF
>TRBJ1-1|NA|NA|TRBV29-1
TGCAGCGCGTCTGGGTTTACCACTGAAGCTTTCTTT
CSASGFTTEAFF
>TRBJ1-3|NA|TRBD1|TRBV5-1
TGCGCCAGCAGCTTGAAACCATGGACAGGGGCAGGAAACACCATATATTTT
CASSLKPWTGAGNTIYF
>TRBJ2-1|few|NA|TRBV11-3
TGTGCCAGCAGCTTAGACCGGACTACCCCGGGGAATGAGCAGTTCTTC
CASSLDRTTPGNEQFF
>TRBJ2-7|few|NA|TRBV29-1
TGCAGCGCCCTGGCAATTACCTACGAGCAGTACTTC
CSALAITYEQYF
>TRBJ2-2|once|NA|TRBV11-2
TGTGCCAGCAGCGACAGAGGAGGGGCCAACACCGGGGAGCTGTTTTTT
CASSDRGGANTGELFF
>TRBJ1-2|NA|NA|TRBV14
TGTGCCAGCAGCCCCTTCCCCGGGGGGCATGGGTATGGCTACACCTTC
CASSPFPGGHGYGYTF
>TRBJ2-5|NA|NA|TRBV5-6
TGTGCCAGCAGCTTGGGGGCATGGCAGAACCAAGAGACCCAGTACTTC
CASSLGAWQNQETQYF
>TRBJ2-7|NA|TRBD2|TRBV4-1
TGCGCCAGCAGCCACTGGACTAGGCTAGAGGGACTCGAGCAGTACTTC
CASSHWTRLEGLEQYF
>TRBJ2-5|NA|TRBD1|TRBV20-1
TGCAGTGCTAGAGGGACAGGGCACAAAGAGACCCAGTACTTC
CSARGTGHKETQYF
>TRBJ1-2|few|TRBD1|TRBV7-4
TGTGCCAGCAGCTTACCGACAGGGATGAGCTATGGCTACACCTTC
CASSLPTGMSYGYTF
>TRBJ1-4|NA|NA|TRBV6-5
TGTGCCAGCAGTTACTCGATCGAATTTTGGCAGGGGAATGGAAAACTGTTTTTT
CASSYSIEFWQGNGKLFF
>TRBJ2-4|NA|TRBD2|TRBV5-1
TGCGCCAGCAATTCACTAGCGGGAGGGAAAAACATTCAGTACTTC
CASNSLAGGKNIQYF
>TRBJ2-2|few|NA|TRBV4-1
TGCGCCAGCACCGTAGTGGGGGGAAACACCGGGGAGCTGTTTTTT
CASTVVGGNTGELFF
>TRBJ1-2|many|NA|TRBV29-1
TGCAGCGCCCCCAACTTAGGAGGCTACACCTTC
CSAPNLGGYTF
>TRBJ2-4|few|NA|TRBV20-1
TGCAGTGCTAGCTGGTTCCAGGGAAACATTCAGTACTTC
CSASWFQGNIQYF
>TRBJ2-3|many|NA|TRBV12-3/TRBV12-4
TGTGCCAGCAGTTTAGTACAATCCACAGATACGCAGTATTTT
CASSLVQSTDTQYF
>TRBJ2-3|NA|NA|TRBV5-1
TGCGCCAGCAGCGAGTCCTTAAATACGCAGTATTTT
CASSESLNTQYF
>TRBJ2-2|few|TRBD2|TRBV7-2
TGTGCCAGCAGCTCCTCAGCGGGGTCCGGGGAGCTGTTTTTT
CASSSSAGSGELFF
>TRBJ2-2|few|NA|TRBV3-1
TGTGCCAGCAGCCCATGGCCCCCCGGGGAGCTGTTTTTT
CASSPWPPGELFF
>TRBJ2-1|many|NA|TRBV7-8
TGTGCCAGCAGCCAGGACCCGGGCAATGAGCAGTTCTTC
CASSQDPGNEQFF
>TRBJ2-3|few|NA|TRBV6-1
TGTGCCAGCATCATTGCCTGGGGCACAGATACGCAGTATTTT
CASIIAWGTDTQYF
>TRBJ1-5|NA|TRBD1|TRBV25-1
TGTGCCAGCAGTCTCCGAACCACAGGGGGCCTCGGCAATCAGCCCCAGCATTTT
CASSLRTTGGLGNQPQHF
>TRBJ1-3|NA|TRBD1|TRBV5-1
TGCGCCAGCAGTTCCTCCGGGACAGGGAACGGAAACACCATATATTTT
CASSSSGTGNGNTIYF
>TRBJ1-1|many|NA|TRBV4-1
TGCGCCAGCAGCACGGGGGGCATGAACACTGAAGCTTTCTTT
CASSTGGMNTEAFF